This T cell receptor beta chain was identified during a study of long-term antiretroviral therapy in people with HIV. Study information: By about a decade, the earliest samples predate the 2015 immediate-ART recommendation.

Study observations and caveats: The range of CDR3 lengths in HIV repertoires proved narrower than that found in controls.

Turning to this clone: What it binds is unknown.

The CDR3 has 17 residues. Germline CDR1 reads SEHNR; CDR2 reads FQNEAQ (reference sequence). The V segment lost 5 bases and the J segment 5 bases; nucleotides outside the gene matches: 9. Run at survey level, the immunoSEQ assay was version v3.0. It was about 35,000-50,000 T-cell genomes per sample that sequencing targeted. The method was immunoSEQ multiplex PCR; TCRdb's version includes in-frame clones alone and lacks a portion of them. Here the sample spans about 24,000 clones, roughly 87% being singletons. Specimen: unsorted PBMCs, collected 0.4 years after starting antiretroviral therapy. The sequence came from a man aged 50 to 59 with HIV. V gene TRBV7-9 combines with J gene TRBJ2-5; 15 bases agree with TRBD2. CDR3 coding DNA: TGTGCCAGCAGCCCTCGGACTAGCGGGGGGGCCGGGGAGACCCAGTACTTC. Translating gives CASSPRTSGGAGETQYF.